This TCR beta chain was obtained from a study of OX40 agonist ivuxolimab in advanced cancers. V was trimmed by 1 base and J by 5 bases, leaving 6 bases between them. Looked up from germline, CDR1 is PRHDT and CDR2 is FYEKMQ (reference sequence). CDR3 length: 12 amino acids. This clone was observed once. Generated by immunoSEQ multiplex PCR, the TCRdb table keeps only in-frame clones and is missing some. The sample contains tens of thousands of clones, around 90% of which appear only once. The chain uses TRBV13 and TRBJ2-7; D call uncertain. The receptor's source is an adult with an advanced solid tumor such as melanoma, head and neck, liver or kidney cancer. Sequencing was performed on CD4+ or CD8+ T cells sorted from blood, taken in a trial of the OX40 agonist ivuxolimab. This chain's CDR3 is CASSLDPHEQYF. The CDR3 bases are TGTGCCAGCAGCTTAGATCCCCACGAGCAGTACTTC.